The 12 T cell receptor beta chains listed next were all sequenced from one sample in a study of blood T cell repertoires in COVID-19. Only in-frame clones appear in the TCRdb table, and some are missing; sequencing was by immunoSEQ multiplex PCR. The sample gives fewer than 40,000 clones, about four fifths of which show up once; 23% is in the top ten. The sequenced sample was peripheral blood. The receptors derive from a man aged 65-85 years with acute or convalescent COVID-19.

The J gene is TRBJ1-2, the V gene TRBV11-2, with unresolved D. V shed 3 bases and J shed 0 bases, with 14 bases lying between them. From germline, CDR1 is SGHAT and CDR2 FQNNGV. CDR3 length equals 16 residues. As DNA, the CDR3 is TGTGCCAGCAGCTTTGGAGGGAGTATCACTAACTATGGCTACACCTTC. As protein: CASSFGGSITNYGYTF.

This clone occurred a few times. The J gene is TRBJ2-5, the V gene TRBV19; 13 bases line up with TRBD2. CDR3 size: 18 residues. Germline assignment: CDR1 LNHDA and CDR2 SQIVND (reference sequence). V was clipped by 5 bases and J by 0 bases; unmatched bases: 9. In DNA, the CDR3 is TGTGCCAGTAGTCCGCCGCCGGGACTAGCGGGAAACCAAGAGACCCAGTACTTC. Encoded protein: CASSPPPGLAGNQETQYF.

J is TRBJ2-5 and V is TRBV18, with no clear D. This CDR3 is built from 13 residues. V lost 5 bases and J lost 2, with 9 bases in between. In germline, CDR1 is KGHSH, CDR2 LQKENI. The CDR3: CASSVGRQETQYF. CDR3 DNA sequence: TGTGCCAGCTCAGTGGGCAGACAAGAGACCCAGTACTTC.

The chain employs TRBV5-1 and TRBJ2-2; D gene ambiguous. CDR3 size: 14 residues. The germline CDR1 and CDR2 sequences are SGHRS and YFSETQ. V lost 0 bases, J lost 6 bases, and 9 bases lay in between. The CDR3, as DNA: TGCGCCAGCAGCTTGGAGCCACGGGCCGGGGAGCTGTTTTTT. Translating it yields CASSLEPRAGELFF.

The V gene is TRBV18, the J gene TRBJ1-2; TRBD1 aligns across 8 bases. The CDR3 covers 15 residues. Trimming at V came to 6 bases and at J to 4 bases, leaving 10 bases not matched to a gene. Germline lookup yields CDR1 KGHSH and CDR2 LQKENI. CDR3 amino acids: CASSASGGDVYGYTF. DNA of the CDR3: TGTGCCAGCTCGGCTTCAGGGGGCGACGTCTATGGCTACACCTTC.

The V and J genes are TRBV28 and TRBJ2-5; 8 bases map to TRBD2. Germline assignment: CDR1 MDHEN and CDR2 SYDVKM. V dropped 8 bases and J dropped 2; count of bases not matched to a gene: 7. The CDR3 loop spans 14 amino acids. CDR3 region: CASREGGRQETQYF. The CDR3 nucleotides read TGTGCCAGCCGGGAGGGCGGGAGGCAAGAGACCCAGTACTTC.

V is TRBV11-3 and J is TRBJ2-1, with a possible D match to TRBD2 (5 bases). The CDR3 spans 15 residues. The germline V and J ends were trimmed by 1 base and 4 bases, with 11 bases remaining between them. Germline V gene sequence: CDR1 SGHNT, CDR2 YENEEA. CDR3 loop: CASSLGLSAYNEQFF. CDR3 bases: TGTGCCAGCAGCTTAGGGCTTAGCGCTTACAATGAGCAGTTCTTC.

The chain has TRBV28 and TRBJ2-1, with D possibly being TRBD2 (6 bases). Germline V gives CDR1 MDHEN, CDR2 SYDVKM. The CDR3 covers 18 residues. Trimming stripped 6 bases from V and 2 bases from J, with 23 bases between. The CDR3 spells CASSPRQGGAGAYNEQFF. The DNA for the CDR3 is TGTGCCAGCAGCCCACGTCAGGGAGGAGCGGGTGCCTACAATGAGCAGTTCTTC.

The V and J genes are TRBV2 and TRBJ2-5; D is possibly TRBD1 (5 bases). The germline CDR1 and CDR2 sequences are SNHLY and FYNNEI. The V gene lost 4 bases and the J gene lost 6 bases, with 15 bases spanning the gap. The CDR3 length is 14 residues. CDR3 nucleotide sequence: TGTGCCAGCAGTGCTGGGGCTGCTGTCCAGACCCAGTACTTC. Amino acid sequence: CASSAGAAVQTQYF.

The gene calls are TRBV25-1 and TRBJ2-3; TRBD1 matches 8 bases. With V trimmed by 6 bases and J by 1 base, 6 bases remained unmatched. In germline, CDR1 is MGHDK, CDR2 SYGVNS. There are 15 residues in the CDR3. CDR3 nucleotides: TGTGCCAGCAGGGAGACAGGGGCTGGCACAGATACGCAGTATTTT. The encoded protein is CASRETGAGTDTQYF.

The chain joins TRBV19 to TRBJ1-5; 10 nucleotides line up with TRBD1. J gave up 3 bases and V 3 bases, and 11 bases lay outside the gene matches. The CDR3 has 18 residues. Per germline, CDR1 LNHDA and CDR2 SQIVND (reference sequence). The CDR3 DNA sequence: TGTGCCAGTAGTATCAGTCCGGGACAGGGGATCCCCAATCAGCCCCAGCATTTT. Protein sequence: CASSISPGQGIPNQPQHF.

This clone is a singleton in its sample. The chain is built from TRBV19 and TRBJ2-7, with 7 bases fitting TRBD2. The CDR3 covers 14 residues. Germline V lookup: CDR1 LNHDA, CDR2 SQIVND (reference sequence). The V gene end was trimmed by 5 bases and the J gene end by 4 bases; junction bases not matched to a gene: 8. The CDR3, as DNA: TGTGCCAGTAGTCGGGTCGGGGGGATTTACGAGCAGTACTTC. This gives the protein CASSRVGGIYEQYF.